The 10 T cell receptor beta chains given below trace back to one sample, sequenced in a study of T cells in Graves' hyperthyroidism and ophthalmopathy (dated by TCRdb to about 2019). Libraries were constructed by multiplex PCR. TCRdb shows the sequencer as Illumina HiSeq 2000. TCR beta CDR3 regions were amplified from RNA transcripts. A first-round RT-PCR of the TCR CDR3 used the HTBI primer set with the Qiagen OneStep RT-PCR kit. TCRdb ran its own pipeline on the public reads, namely fastp trimming at Q25 and MiXCR clone calling, and kept in-frame beta chains. Rows with a matching CDR3 protein are joined into one entry that keeps the most common DNA and genes. In all, the sample holds roughly 530,000 distinct CDR3 sequences, and roughly 17% of those were seen once. The ten biggest clones cover approximately 18% of the sample. Sequenced material: blood. The receptor set was obtained from a woman aged 18-29 years with Graves' ophthalmopathy.

The chain uses TRBV7-8 and TRBJ2-1; 8 bases align to TRBD2. The V and J ends lost 5 bases and 6 bases, in that order; junction bases with no gene match: 9. Germline CDR1 reads SGHVS; CDR2 reads FQNEAQ. The CDR3 has 15 amino acids. This CDR3 is CASSRGGTSGNEQFF. DNA for the CDR3: TGTGCCAGCAGCCGGGGCGGGACTAGTGGCAATGAGCAGTTCTTC.

This clonotype was recorded a few times. This sequence joins TRBV28 and TRBJ1-6, with TRBD1 as a possible D gene (6 bases). CDR3 length: 17 amino acids. V lost 3 bases, J lost 0 bases, and 12 bases lay in between. Germline loops: CDR1 MDHEN, CDR2 SYDVKM. CDR3 in amino acids: CASSLRGHSSYNSPLHF. The CDR3 DNA follows: TGTGCCAGCAGTTTGCGGGGGCACAGCTCCTATAATTCACCCCTCCACTTT.

This clonotype was recorded many times. The chain couples TRBV20-1 to TRBJ1-1; 7 bases fit TRBD1. There are 13 residues in the CDR3. The trim removed 3 bases at V and 7 bases at J, leaving 8 bases unmatched. Germline V gene data show CDR1 as DFQATT and CDR2 as SNEGSKA (reference sequence). CDR3 DNA: TGCAGTGCTAGGGAGCAGGGGGTCGGTGAAGCTTTCTTT. Encoded protein: CSAREQGVGEAFF.

This chain uses TRBV18 with TRBJ1-2; D is perhaps TRBD1 (5 bases). The CDR3 is 16 amino acids. Germline CDR1 is KGHSH and CDR2 is LQKENI. V dropped 3 bases and J dropped 4 bases, with 18 bases sitting between them. The CDR3: CASSPGGRLPSYGYTF. In DNA, the CDR3 is TGTGCCAGCTCACCCGGGGGACGGCTACCCAGCTATGGCTACACCTTC.

This clonotype came up a few times. The V gene is TRBV27, the J gene TRBJ1-1; 11 bases are shared with TRBD1. The trim removed 5 bases at V and 7 bases at J, leaving 18 bases unmatched. The V gene's germline CDR1 is MNHEY and CDR2 SMNVEV (reference sequence). CDR3 length: 18 amino acids. The CDR3 DNA follows: TGTGCCAGCAGTGCCGGGACAGGGGGAAGGCTTTTTTTCAGTGAAGCTTTCTTT. This translates into CASSAGTGGRLFFSEAFF.

In this sample, this clonotype turned up many times. This sequence joins TRBV27 and TRBJ2-1; 11 positions match TRBD2. The V and J ends lost 9 bases and 10 bases, in that order; junction bases with no gene match: 11. The CDR3 runs 14 residues. CDR1 and CDR2 from the germline V gene are MNHEY and SMNVEV (reference sequence). In nucleotides, the CDR3 is TGTGCCAGTGCCCTAGCGGGGGGCACTAGGGAGCAGTTCTTC. It specifies CASALAGGTREQFF.

V and J are TRBV9 and TRBJ2-1; 15 positions agree with TRBD2. The CDR3 sequence is 18 residues long. The V and J ends lost 3 bases and 0 bases, in that order; junction bases with no gene match: 4. CDR1 is SGDLS and CDR2 is YYNGEE in the germline V gene. DNA of the CDR3: TGTGCCAGCAGCGACGGACTAGCGGGGGGGAGCTCCTACAATGAGCAGTTCTTC. This translates into CASSDGLAGGSSYNEQFF.

This clonotype came up a few times. V gene TRBV4-1 combines with J gene TRBJ1-1; 7 nucleotides agree with TRBD1. From germline, CDR1 is MGHRA and CDR2 YSYEKL. The CDR3 contains 12 residues. Unmatched junction bases numbered 2, after V lost 6 bases and J lost 4 bases. CDR3 loop: CASSGDSTEAFF. DNA for the CDR3: TGCGCCAGCAGTGGGGACAGCACTGAAGCTTTCTTT.

V is TRBV7-9 and J is TRBJ2-2, with 11 bases matching TRBD1. The germline gives CDR1 SEHNR, CDR2 FQNEAQ (reference sequence). The CDR3 has 16 amino acids. The ends lost 4 bases at V and 4 bases at J; junction bases unmatched: 5. The CDR3 is CASSSGTGGATGELFF. Here the CDR3 DNA reads TGTGCCAGCAGCTCCGGGACAGGGGGGGCCACCGGGGAGCTGTTTTTT.

The V and J genes are TRBV10-3 and TRBJ2-3; D perhaps matches TRBD2 (5 bases). The V gene's germline CDR1 is ENHRY and CDR2 SYGVKD. This CDR3 is built from 13 residues. V lost 0 bases and J 5 bases, leaving 6 bases between the germline ends. CDR3 sequence: CAISESEGDTQYF. CDR3 nucleotides: TGTGCCATCAGTGAGTCCGAGGGAGATACGCAGTATTTT.